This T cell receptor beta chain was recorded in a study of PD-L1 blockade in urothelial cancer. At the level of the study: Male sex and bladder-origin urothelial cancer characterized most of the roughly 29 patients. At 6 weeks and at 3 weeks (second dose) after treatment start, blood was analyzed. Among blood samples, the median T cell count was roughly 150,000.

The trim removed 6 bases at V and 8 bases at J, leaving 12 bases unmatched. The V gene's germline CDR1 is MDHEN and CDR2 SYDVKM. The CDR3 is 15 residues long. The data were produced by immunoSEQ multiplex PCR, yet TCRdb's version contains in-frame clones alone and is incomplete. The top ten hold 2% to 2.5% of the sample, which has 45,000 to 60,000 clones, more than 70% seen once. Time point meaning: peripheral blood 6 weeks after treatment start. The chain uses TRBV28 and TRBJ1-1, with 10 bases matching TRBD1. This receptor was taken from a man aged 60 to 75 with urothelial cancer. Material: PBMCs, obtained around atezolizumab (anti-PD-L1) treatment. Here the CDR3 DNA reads TGTGCCAGCAGGACAGGACAGGGGGGTCTCCAAGAAGCTTTCTTT. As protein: CASRTGQGGLQEAFF.